This T cell receptor (beta chain) was recorded in a study of spatial heterogeneity in lung cancer (dated by TCRdb to the late 2010s). With respect to the entire study: Beta-chain transcripts were consistently detected in greater numbers than alpha-chain transcripts, which likely reflects a higher abundance of beta-chain transcripts. Both alpha and beta chains were TCR-sequenced in about 240 tumor regions, approximately 64 matched nontumor lung samples and 45 to 60 PBMC samples obtained at surgery. In the raw uncorrected reads, each unique combination of TCR and UMI appeared on average more than ten times. TCR alpha and beta repertoires were quantitatively compared across multiple tumor regions, matched nontumor lung and blood in non-small cell lung cancer. Nonsynonymous mutation counts, determined by whole-exome sequencing of tumor tissue, were related to features of the TCR repertoire.

Results and caveats for the whole study, not just this receptor: Ubiquitous expanded tumor TCRs showed up in blood more often at tumor resection than at routine follow-up. Additional single-cell paired TCR alpha and beta sequencing was considered necessary to confirm, at a functional level, the hypothesis that regional TCRs recognize regional mutations.

Library prep was done by 5' RACE. The instrument given in TCRdb is NextSeq 500. The TCR library protocol attached a unique molecular identifier to each TCR cDNA molecule to allow correction of PCR and sequencing errors. On the study's bioinformatics: Decombinator tools were used for TCR identification, UMI-based error correction and CDR3 extraction. TCRs above a frequency of 2 per 1,000, corresponding to the top 1% of the tumor frequency distribution, were defined as expanded. Renyi diversity was computed with the R vegan package after each repertoire had been subsampled 100 times to 5,000 TCRs. CDR3 similarity networks were built from amino acid triplet string-kernel similarity, with CDR3s being connected when pairwise similarity was above 0.82. TCRdb reprocessed the public reads (quality trimming at Q25 with fastp, clone calling with MiXCR) and kept in-frame beta chains. Rows are combined by CDR3 protein, so each entry shows the most common genes and DNA. TCRdb assigned the V and J calls; the authors' analysis was not used. The sample table holds some 44,000 distinct CDR3 sequences, of which approximately 15% were seen once. The leading ten clones occupy about 55% of the sample.

The CDR3 spans 15 residues, from the cysteine through the phenylalanine. Left in the record is the CDR3 DNA by itself, 45 bases read in frame from the first base. CDR1 LGHDT and CDR2 YNNKEL are derived from the germline V gene (reference sequence). The time point label, read with the paper, signifies: sample taken at primary tumor resection. Samples were obtained from 65 to 90 patients with early-stage, untreated non-small cell lung cancer from the lung TRACERx cohort. For TCR sequencing, whole RNA was extracted from tumor and nontumor lung tissue, or from cryopreserved PBMC samples, and no cell sorting was done. A patient was chosen for TCR sequencing only when enough RNA was available from at least two tumor regions. In regard to this clonotype: Its antigen specificity is not known. It may be a read error: a sequence one base away is much more abundant.

Source: PBMCs, taken at surgery. The source is a male donor with early-stage non-small cell lung cancer. This chain is built from TRBV3-1 and TRBJ2-6; the D region possibly corresponds to TRBD2 (6 bases align). DNA sequence: TGTGCCAGCAGCCAACGGGGGACCGGGGCCTACGTCCTGACTTTC. This codes for CASSQRGTGAYVLTF.